This TCR beta chain was sequenced for a study of blood T cell repertoires in COVID-19. Study overall: Some COVID-19 samples were acute and others convalescent; all came from the United States, Italy and Spain.

In the source study's methods: It was from reference gene primer amplification that nucleated cell counts were estimated. The repertoire was sequenced with immunoSEQ multiplex PCR; TCRdb's copy has only in-frame clones and lacks some. V and J calls and clone size are copied from that table; D and trimming were computed from the DNA. The repertoire has some 130,000 clones, around 80% of them found once; the top ten carry approximately 2%. V was trimmed by 2 bases and J by 2 bases, leaving 4 bases between them. The CDR3 is 12 amino acids. The germline gives CDR1 MNHEY, CDR2 SVGEGT. The clonotype originates from a man in his sixties or seventies with acute or convalescent COVID-19. The genes are TRBV6-2 or TRBV6-3 and TRBJ2-7, with D unclear. Material for sequencing was peripheral blood. Here the CDR3 reads CASSYRAYEQYF. CDR3 bases: TGTGCCAGCAGTTACCGAGCCTACGAGCAGTACTTC.